Described below is a single T cell receptor (beta chain) sequence and its context. The protocol was immunoSEQ multiplex PCR, while the TCRdb copy is restricted to in-frame clones and leaves out a portion. The top ten clones hold about 4.2% of a sample with about 300,000 clones, about 89% of them seen once. The V gene's germline CDR1 is SGHAT and CDR2 FQDESV (reference sequence). The V end lost 5 bases, the J end lost 12 bases, and 17 bases lay between the germline ends. The CDR3 contains 13 residues. The sample belongs to a study of blood T cell repertoires in COVID-19. The origin of this receptor is a man in his forties with acute or convalescent COVID-19. The J gene is TRBJ2-1, the V gene TRBV11-1; D gene uncertain. Sequencing was performed on peripheral blood. The CDR3 protein is CASSRGPLEGQFF. In DNA, the CDR3 is TGTGCCAGCAGCCGAGGCCCCCTCGAAGGGCAGTTCTTC.